Below, 18 T cell receptor beta chains from the same sample are listed, as sequenced in a study of neurological immune-mediated disorders. TCRdb analysed the 5' RACE reads with MiXCR anew, one entry per CDR3 protein. The data hold some 15,000 distinct CDR3 sequences, with more than 9% observed a single time. The source material was PBMCs. These receptors were collected from a woman in her 40s in good health.

This clonotype was seen repeatedly, ten times or more. This rearrangement joins TRBV7-3 to TRBJ2-2; D could derive from TRBD1 or TRBD2 (6 bases each). Germline values: CDR1 SGHTA, CDR2 FQGTGA. Trimming left V 2 bases short and J 6 bases short, with 19 bases between. The CDR3 extends over 17 amino acids. CDR3 nucleotides: TGTGCCAGCAGCTTAGGGGGGCCCGGGGGAAAATCCGGGGAGCTGTTTTTT. The encoded protein is CASSLGGPGGKSGELFF.

Many counts were recorded for this clonotype. The V gene is TRBV5-1, the J gene TRBJ2-5; 7 nucleotides match TRBD1. The CDR3 has 15 amino acids. Per the germline V gene, CDR1 is SGHRS and CDR2 is YFSETQ. V gave up 4 bases and J gave up 5 bases; unmatched junction bases: 11. CDR3 residues: CASSKEQGTRETQYF. The CDR3 coding sequence is TGCGCCAGCAGCAAGGAACAGGGGACGAGGGAGACCCAGTACTTC.

Ten or more counts support this clonotype. The CDR3 DNA reads TGTGCCAGCAGCAGGGGGACAGTAAATAATTCACCCCTCCACTTT. It translates to CASSRGTVNNSPLHF. The gene calls are TRBV7-9 and TRBJ1-6; TRBD1 matches 7 bases. This CDR3 has 15 amino acids. Germline CDR1 and CDR2: SEHNR and FQNEAQ (reference sequence). V shed 5 bases and J 5 bases; nucleotides not matched to a gene: 6.

At least ten counts were recorded for this clonotype. The genes are TRBV20-1 and TRBJ2-3; D possibly matches TRBD1 or TRBD2 (5 bases each). Germline V gives CDR1 DFQATT, CDR2 SNEGSKA (reference sequence). This CDR3 has 14 residues. Between the trimmed V and J ends, which lost 5 bases and 4 bases, there was a span of 16 bases. CDR3 sequence: CSAPPWDGSDTQYF. The DNA of the CDR3 is TGCAGTGCTCCCCCGTGGGACGGGTCAGATACGCAGTATTTT.

The rearrangement joins TRBV20-1 to TRBJ2-1; a weak D match, TRBD2 (6 bases). There are 15 residues in the CDR3. The ends were cut back, 0 bases at V and 6 bases at J, with 15 bases in the middle. Germline V gives CDR1 DFQATT, CDR2 SNEGSKA (reference sequence). CDR3 nucleotides: TGCAGTGCTAGAGATCCTAGCGAGGCGAGCAATGAGCAGTTCTTC. The encoded protein is CSARDPSEASNEQFF.

This clonotype was observed at least ten times. The chain links TRBV20-1 to TRBJ2-7; tentative D call: TRBD1 (6 bases). Trimming removed 6 bases from V and 0 bases from J, with 15 bases in between. This CDR3 is 14 amino acids long. Germline lookup yields CDR1 DFQATT and CDR2 SNEGSKA (reference sequence). The CDR3 sequence is CSARVRGPSYEQYF. CDR3 nucleotide sequence: TGCAGTGCCCGAGTCAGGGGCCCCTCCTACGAGCAGTACTTC.

There are many counts of this clonotype. The V call is TRBV5-1, the J call TRBJ2-7; 10 nucleotides line up with TRBD1. Germline CDR1 and CDR2: SGHRS and YFSETQ. CDR3 length: 15 residues. J was trimmed by 1 base and V by 4 bases; bases with no gene match: 5. This CDR3 reads CASSEDRGYSYEQYF. The DNA of the CDR3 is TGCGCCAGCAGCGAGGACAGGGGGTATTCCTACGAGCAGTACTTC.

In this sample, this clonotype turned up many times. The chain joins TRBV20-1 to TRBJ2-5, with D perhaps being TRBD1 or TRBD2 (6 bases each). The CDR3 extends over 13 amino acids. V was trimmed by 2 bases and J by 0 bases, leaving 7 bases between them. The V gene's germline CDR1 is DFQATT and CDR2 SNEGSKA (reference sequence). The CDR3 DNA is TGCAGTGCTAGACGGGGGCACCAAGAGACCCAGTACTTC. Protein sequence: CSARRGHQETQYF.

This clonotype was seen repeatedly, ten times or more. The chain links TRBV5-1 to TRBJ1-1, with D perhaps TRBD1 (5 bases). Germline V gene data show CDR1 as SGHRS and CDR2 as YFSETQ. The germline V and J ends were trimmed by 4 bases and 4 bases, with 11 bases remaining between them. The CDR3 sequence is 13 residues long. The CDR3 loop reads CASSPDGATEAFF. In DNA, the CDR3 is TGCGCCAGCAGCCCCGATGGGGCCACTGAAGCTTTCTTT.

Ten or more counts support this clonotype. V gene TRBV20-1 combines with J gene TRBJ2-3; D may be TRBD1 or TRBD2 (6 bases each). Between the trimmed V and J ends, which lost 4 bases and 4 bases, there was a span of 15 bases. This CDR3 is built from 14 residues. Germline CDR1 DFQATT, CDR2 SNEGSKA (reference sequence). This CDR3 is CSANVHGGPDTQYF. As DNA, the CDR3 is TGCAGTGCTAACGTACATGGGGGGCCAGATACGCAGTATTTT.

This clonotype has at least ten counts. The chain has TRBV7-9 and TRBJ2-1, with D unclear. V dropped 5 bases and J dropped 7 bases, with 18 bases sitting between them. The CDR3 runs 15 residues. Germline values: CDR1 SEHNR, CDR2 FQNEAQ (reference sequence). Here the CDR3 DNA reads TGTGCCAGCAGCCGCATCGATGAACCAGGAAATGAGCAGTTCTTC. This encodes CASSRIDEPGNEQFF. Drawing the rest from reference TRBV7-9 and TRBJ2-1, the complete variable domain is DTGVSQNPRHKITKRGQNVTFRCDPISEHNRLYWYRQTLGQGPEFLTYFQNEAQLEKSRLLSDRFSAERPKGSFSTLEIQRTEQGDSAMYLCASSRIDEPGNEQFFGPGTRLTVL.

The chain links TRBV30 to TRBJ2-6, with D unresolved. This CDR3 is built from 14 residues. The V gene lost 2 bases and the J gene lost 0 bases, with 5 bases spanning the gap. From germline, CDR1 is GTSNPN and CDR2 SVGIG (reference sequence). CDR3 loop: CAWSLFSGANVLTF. CDR3 in DNA: TGTGCCTGGAGTCTCTTCTCTGGGGCCAACGTCCTGACTTTC.

This clonotype came up many times. The rearrangement joins TRBV5-1 to TRBJ1-1; 7 bases agree with TRBD1. The CDR3 covers 15 residues. CDR1 is SGHRS and CDR2 is YFSETQ in the germline V gene. With V trimmed by 5 bases and J by 4 bases, 11 bases remained unmatched. This chain's CDR3 is CASRPRDSFPTEAFF. The CDR3 bases are TGCGCCAGCAGACCTCGGGACAGTTTTCCCACTGAAGCTTTCTTT.

This clonotype was observed at least ten times. The chain has TRBV5-1 and TRBJ2-7; D not resolved. Germline V lookup: CDR1 SGHRS, CDR2 YFSETQ. Trimming pared 4 bases from V and 3 bases from J, leaving 14 bases between. CDR3 length equals 14 residues. The DNA of the CDR3 is TGCGCCAGCAGCATCAGACCCGACAACTACGAGCAGTACTTC. Translating it yields CASSIRPDNYEQYF.

This clonotype was counted at least ten times. This chain connects TRBV6-2 or TRBV6-3 to TRBJ1-1; D call uncertain. Deletions cut 4 bases from V and 2 bases from J, with 8 bases between. This CDR3 comprises 13 residues. Germline-derived CDR1 and CDR2 are MNHEY and SVGEGT. The CDR3 nucleotides are TGTGCCAGCAGTTCAGACCTAAACACTGAAGCTTTCTTT. Its translation: CASSSDLNTEAFF.

This clonotype was observed many times. For the CDR3, the DNA is TGTGCCAGTAGTATGACCCTCCTTGGAGCTAGCAATCAGCCCCAGCATTTT. It is translated as CASSMTLLGASNQPQHF. The V call is TRBV19, the J call TRBJ1-5; no reliable D call. There are 17 residues in the CDR3. Germline CDR1 reads LNHDA; CDR2 reads SQIVND (reference sequence). V was clipped by 3 bases and J by 0 bases, with 15 bases between them.

This clonotype was recorded at least ten times. The J gene is TRBJ1-1, the V gene TRBV12-3 or TRBV12-4; D perhaps matches TRBD1 (6 bases). V shed 7 bases and J shed 1 base, with 13 bases lying between them. The CDR3 runs 14 residues. CDR3 nucleotides: TGTGCCAGCACTCGAGCGACAGGGAACACTGAAGCTTTCTTT. This gives the protein CASTRATGNTEAFF.

There are many counts of this clonotype. This chain uses TRBV29-1 with TRBJ1-3; D call uncertain. CDR1 is SQVTM and CDR2 is ANQGSEA in the germline V gene. The CDR3 loop spans 12 amino acids. Trimming removed 6 bases at V and 2 bases at J, with 8 bases between. CDR3 amino acids: CSVDSAGNTIYF. The CDR3 coding sequence is TGCAGCGTGGATTCTGCTGGAAACACCATATATTTT.